At least ten counts were recorded for the clone carrying this T cell receptor beta chain. The antigen is not known. This specimen belongs to a study of response to subunit inactivated influenza vaccine. Study results and limitations: Authors suggested few new T cells are recruited by each seasonal influenza vaccination.

TCRdb reanalysed the RT-PCR reads using MiXCR and keeps one entry per CDR3 protein. The sample includes hundreds of thousands of distinct CDR3 sequences, about 14% seen only once; the top ten take 6% to 7%. From germline, CDR1 is MNHNS and CDR2 SASEGT. The CDR3 has 13 amino acids. The trim removed 8 bases at V and 7 bases at J, leaving 10 bases unmatched. J is TRBJ2-7 and V is TRBV6-1; 8 bases line up with TRBD1. This specimen consisted of PBMCs from blood, obtained approximately 15 days before vaccination. The TCR originated in a man between 45 and 60 years old who received an inactivated influenza vaccine. DNA for the CDR3: TGTGCCAGCCGTGGCAGGGGGCGGAGAGAGCAGTACTTC. This encodes CASRGRGRREQYF.